This T cell receptor beta chain emerged from a study of blood T cells in healthy people across ages. The V and J ends lost 5 bases and 5 bases respectively, with 9 bases between them. The germline CDR1 and CDR2 sequences are SGHTA and FQGTGA. The CDR3 loop spans 13 amino acids. A J-beta primer mix and a sample-barcoded 5' primer were used in a second PCR of about 6 to 12 cycles. MiXCR, applied by TCRdb to the 5' RACE reads, yields one record per CDR3 protein. The sample holds 1.5 million to 2 million distinct CDR3 sequences; about two fifths are singletons and the top ten take 20% to 25%. The study drew donors from healthy Caucasian individuals in Russia aged roughly 6 to 90. This clonotype has more than one count but fewer than ten. Its target is not known. Whole-study results and caveats: Diversity figures based on one million T cells were deemed too low. In long-lived donors, naive CD4+ cell counts and diversity exceeded those of aged donors.

The sequenced material came from blood. This receptor was taken from a human donor in good health. The chain employs TRBV7-3 and TRBJ2-2; D is ambiguous. DNA of the CDR3: TGTGCCAGCAGCGCAGACAATACCGGGGAGCTGTTTTTT. It encodes CASSADNTGELFF. The full variable domain, in which reference TRBV7-3 and TRBJ2-2 provide the parts outside the CDR3, is GAGVSQTPSNKVTEKGKYVELRCDPISGHTALYWYRQSLGQGPEFLIYFQGTGAADDSGLPNDRFFAVRPEGSVSTLKIQRTERGDSAVYLCASSADNTGELFFGEGSRLTVL.